The next 29 T cell receptor beta chains were all read from a single sample in a study of tumor-infiltrating lymphocytes in localized non-small cell lung cancer. Assay: immunoSEQ multiplex PCR; the TCRdb copy retains only in-frame clones and omits some. The sample includes 10,000 to 15,000 clones, 65% to 90% of them seen just once. Source material: lung tumor tissue. These TCRs come from a human donor with non-small cell lung cancer.

The chain links TRBV9 to TRBJ2-1; D not resolved. The CDR3 covers 15 residues. Germline lookup yields CDR1 SGDLS and CDR2 YYNGEE. Trimming pared 0 bases from V and 3 bases from J, leaving 10 bases between. In DNA form, the CDR3 reads TGTGCCAGCAGCGTAGGGAGATTCTTCTACAATGAGCAGTTCTTC. It translates to CASSVGRFFYNEQFF.

V and J are TRBV6-4 and TRBJ1-1; D is perhaps TRBD1 (5 bases). In germline, CDR1 is MRHNA, CDR2 SNTAGT. CDR3 length: 13 amino acids. V dropped 6 bases and J dropped 1 base, with 9 bases sitting between them. This CDR3 is CASSRDGNTEAFF. The CDR3 nucleotides are TGTGCCAGCAGCAGGGACGGGAACACTGAAGCTTTCTTT.

J is TRBJ2-7 and V is TRBV19; 7 bases match TRBD2. V was clipped by 3 bases and J by 6 bases; unmatched bases: 2. Per the germline V gene, CDR1 is LNHDA and CDR2 is SQIVND (reference sequence). The length of the CDR3 is 12 residues. The CDR3 coding sequence is TGTGCCAGTAGTATGGGAGGGCCCGAGCAGTACTTC. Residues: CASSMGGPEQYF.

CDR3: CASSMTSRTDTQYF. CDR3 nucleotide sequence: TGTGCCAGCAGCATGACTAGCCGGACAGATACGCAGTATTTT. V is TRBV5-6 and J is TRBJ2-3, with TRBD2 identical over 7 bases. The CDR3 totals 14 residues. Germline V gene lookup returns CDR1 SGHDT and CDR2 YYEEEE. V gave up 4 bases and J gave up 3 bases; unmatched junction bases: 5. Full variable domain (outside the CDR3, taken from reference TRBV5-6 and TRBJ2-3): DAGVTQSPTHLIKTRGQQVTLRCSPKSGHDTVSWYQQALGQGPQFIFQYYEEEERQRGNFPDRFSGHQFPNYSSELNVNALLLGDSALYLCASSMTSRTDTQYFGPGTRLTVL.

This clone was counted a few times. The chain carries TRBV15 and TRBJ1-3; weak D call: TRBD1 (6 bases). CDR3 size: 17 residues. From germline, CDR1 is LNHNV and CDR2 YYDKDF (reference sequence). Trimming took off 5 bases at V and 0 bases at J, with 17 bases between the two ends. The CDR3 here is CATSEREPGDSGNTIYF. The CDR3 region has the DNA TGTGCCACCAGCGAGAGAGAACCAGGGGACTCTGGAAACACCATATATTTT.

The V gene is TRBV7-9, the J gene TRBJ2-1; 8 bases line up with TRBD2. V was clipped by 5 bases and J by 16 bases; unmatched bases: 10. CDR1 and CDR2 (germline): SEHNR, FQNEAQ (reference sequence). CDR3 size: 12 residues. The CDR3 reads CASSPGGGGHFF. CDR3 sequence (DNA): TGTGCCAGCAGCCCGGGGGGCGGGGGGCACTTCTTC.

The rearrangement links TRBV11-2 to TRBJ2-5, with 9 bases aligning to TRBD1. Germline CDR1 and CDR2: SGHAT and FQNNGV. V lost 2 bases and J lost 5; bases outside the gene matches: 6. This CDR3 has 15 amino acids. The CDR3 DNA is TGTGCCAGCAGCTTATCAGGGGACAGGGCGGAGACCCAGTACTTC. This codes for CASSLSGDRAETQYF.

The chain has TRBV6-6 and TRBJ1-2, with D possibly being TRBD1 (6 bases). Trimming removed 2 bases at V and 4 bases at J, with 14 bases between. The CDR3 length is 15 residues. CDR1 is MNHNY, CDR2 SVGAGI, per germline (reference sequence). CDR3 in amino acids: CASSYLAGAGYGYTF. CDR3 DNA: TGTGCCAGCAGTTACCTGGCAGGGGCGGGCTATGGCTACACCTTC.

This clone was seen more than once but under ten times. The gene calls are TRBV19 and TRBJ1-1; D unresolved. V was clipped by 5 bases and J by 1 base, with 11 bases between them. Germline-derived CDR1 and CDR2 are LNHDA and SQIVND (reference sequence). The CDR3 contains 14 residues. CDR3 nucleotides: TGTGCCAGTAGTCGCGCCGCCACGAACACTGAAGCTTTCTTT. Amino acid sequence: CASSRAATNTEAFF.

This chain joins TRBV29-1 and TRBJ2-3; 8 bases match TRBD2. CDR3 length equals 14 residues. Germline V gene data show CDR1 as SQVTM and CDR2 as ANQGSEA. The CDR3 DNA follows: TGCAGTCTACAGGGTTCACTAGCGGCAGATACGCAGTATTTT. Translating gives CSLQGSLAADTQYF.

This clone was counted between two and nine times. The rearrangement uses TRBV6-1 and TRBJ2-7, with D possibly being TRBD1 (5 bases). Per germline, CDR1 MNHNS and CDR2 SASEGT. The CDR3 length is 15 residues. The V and J ends lost 2 bases and 3 bases respectively, with 14 bases between them. The CDR3 bases are TGTGCCAGCAGTGAATACAGGACCCAGATCTACGAGCAGTACTTC. It encodes CASSEYRTQIYEQYF.

The V gene is TRBV11-2, the J gene TRBJ1-3; no definite D call. V lost 5 bases to trimming and J lost 0 bases, with 11 bases between them. Germline-derived CDR1 and CDR2 are SGHAT and FQNNGV. The CDR3 has 15 amino acids. CDR3 DNA: TGTGCCAGCAGCCGAAGTGGTAGCTCTGGAAACACCATATATTTT. Translated: CASSRSGSSGNTIYF.

This clone was picked up one time. V and J are TRBV5-4 and TRBJ2-2; 14 positions match TRBD2. V shed 10 bases and J 6 bases; nucleotides not matched to a gene: 11. Germline-derived CDR1 and CDR2 are SGHNT and YYREEE (reference sequence). The CDR3 consists of 16 residues. The CDR3 region has the DNA TGTGCCGCCGCAGGACTAGCGGGAGGTGGGGCCGGGGAGCTGTTTTTT. It yields the protein CAAAGLAGGGAGELFF.

J is TRBJ1-2 and V is TRBV28; a possible D gene is TRBD1 (5 bases). CDR1 is MDHEN, CDR2 SYDVKM, per germline. The CDR3 extends over 12 amino acids. Trimming removed 4 bases from V and 8 bases from J, with 11 bases in between. The CDR3 region is CASSSAGGGYTF. CDR3 nucleotide sequence: TGTGCCAGCAGTTCCGCCGGGGGAGGCTACACCTTC.

V usage is TRBV28 and J usage is TRBJ2-5, with TRBD1 matching 9 bases. The CDR3 is 13 residues long. Germline V gene sequence: CDR1 MDHEN, CDR2 SYDVKM. With V trimmed by 6 bases and J by 4 bases, 3 bases remained unmatched. The CDR3 sequence: CASSRGQGETQYF. CDR3 in DNA: TGTGCCAGCAGCAGGGGACAGGGAGAGACCCAGTACTTC.

This CDR3 reads CASSFSGATTAFF. The CDR3, as DNA: TGCGCCAGCAGCTTTTCGGGGGCTACCACCGCTTTCTTT. The chain recombines TRBV5-1 with TRBJ1-1; TRBD1 might be the D (6 bases). CDR3 length equals 13 residues. The V gene lost 2 bases and the J gene lost 11 bases, with 16 bases spanning the gap. Per the germline V gene, CDR1 is SGHRS and CDR2 is YFSETQ.

The rearrangement uses TRBV5-1 and TRBJ2-7, with 9 bases fitting TRBD1. The CDR3 is 13 residues long. Germline-derived CDR1 and CDR2 are SGHRS and YFSETQ. The V and J ends lost 6 bases and 5 bases, in that order; junction bases with no gene match: 6. The CDR3 reads CASNRGTGNEQYF. The CDR3, as DNA: TGCGCCAGCAACCGGGGGACAGGGAACGAGCAGTACTTC.

This rearrangement joins TRBV6-5 to TRBJ1-5, with 7 bases matching TRBD1. CDR3 length equals 14 residues. The V gene's germline CDR1 is MNHEY and CDR2 SVGAGI. Unmatched junction bases numbered 5, after V lost 8 bases and J lost 1 base. CDR3 coding DNA: TGTGCCAGCGGTAAGGGGGCGAGCAATCAGCCCCAGCATTTT. This gives the protein CASGKGASNQPQHF.

In this sample, this clone turned up a few times. The sample holds other DNA sequences that translate to the same CDR3. The chain carries TRBV28 and TRBJ1-2; D might be TRBD1 (5 bases). V was clipped by 5 bases and J by 4 bases, with 11 bases between them. The germline gives CDR1 MDHEN, CDR2 SYDVKM. This CDR3 is 13 amino acids long. CDR3 bases: TGTGCCAGCAGTGACCCCGGGGGCTATGGCTACACCTTC. It encodes CASSDPGGYGYTF.

The J gene is TRBJ1-2, the V gene TRBV19, with unresolved D. The CDR3 totals 16 residues. V was shortened by 0 bases and J by 4 bases, with 15 bases between the two germline ends. The germline CDR1 and CDR2 sequences are LNHDA and SQIVND (reference sequence). CDR3 loop: CASSIDLSAAIYGYTF. Here the CDR3 DNA reads TGTGCCAGTAGTATAGATCTGTCGGCAGCAATCTATGGCTACACCTTC.

The chain combines TRBV10-3 with TRBJ2-7, with D perhaps TRBD1 (6 bases). Between the trimmed V and J ends, which lost 10 bases and 3 bases, there was a span of 13 bases. Per germline, CDR1 ENHRY and CDR2 SYGVKD. This CDR3 has 12 amino acids. CDR3 in DNA: TGTGCCAGCCTGGGGGCCCTCTACGAGCAGTACTTC. Its protein product is CASLGALYEQYF.

The rearrangement uses TRBV19 and TRBJ1-2, with a weak D call TRBD1 (5 bases). The CDR3 runs to 16 residues. Germline lookup yields CDR1 LNHDA and CDR2 SQIVND (reference sequence). Trimming shortened V by 4 bases and J by 3 bases, and 18 bases separated the two germline ends. The CDR3: CASSRTNPGADYGYTF. The CDR3 DNA is TGTGCCAGTAGTAGGACGAATCCCGGGGCGGACTATGGCTACACCTTC.

This chain links TRBV15 with TRBJ2-5; D tentatively reads TRBD1 or TRBD2 (6 bases each). Deletions cut 1 base from V and 2 bases from J, with 11 bases between. Per the germline V gene, CDR1 is LNHNV and CDR2 is YYDKDF (reference sequence). The CDR3 is 15 residues long. The CDR3 region has the DNA TGTGCCACCAGCAGAGCAAGAGGGGGGCAAGAGACCCAGTACTTC. It is translated as CATSRARGGQETQYF.

V gene TRBV7-9 combines with J gene TRBJ2-1, with D possibly being TRBD2 (6 bases). The V and J ends lost 5 bases and 0 bases respectively, with 20 bases between them. Germline V gives CDR1 SEHNR, CDR2 FQNEAQ (reference sequence). The CDR3 loop spans 18 amino acids. Here the CDR3 reads CASSPRFTPGGSYNEQFF. The CDR3 DNA is TGTGCCAGCAGCCCTAGGTTCACCCCCGGGGGCTCCTACAATGAGCAGTTCTTC.

The DNA for the CDR3 is TGTGCCAGTCGGCCGGGGGTAAGCGGCTACACCTTC. It translates to CASRPGVSGYTF. The chain is built from TRBV28 and TRBJ1-2; maybe TRBD1 (5 bases). Germline V gene data show CDR1 as MDHEN and CDR2 as SYDVKM. This CDR3 contains 12 residues. V was shortened by 9 bases and J by 8 bases, with 16 bases between the two germline ends.

The chain combines TRBV4-2 with TRBJ2-7; 10 bases line up with TRBD1. The germline V gene encodes CDR1 LGHNA and CDR2 YNFKEQ. V was clipped by 5 bases and J by 5 bases; unmatched bases: 6. The CDR3 loop spans 14 amino acids. The CDR3 nucleotides are TGTGCCAGCAGCACGGACAGGGGGATCGACGAGCAGTACTTC. Translating gives CASSTDRGIDEQYF.

CDR3 in amino acids: CASSMSQGEATQYF. CDR3 DNA sequence: TGTGCCAGTAGTATGTCACAGGGTGAGGCTACGCAGTATTTT. This chain joins TRBV19 and TRBJ2-3; D may be TRBD1 (6 bases). Germline CDR1 LNHDA, CDR2 SQIVND (reference sequence). The length of the CDR3 is 14 residues. V gave up 3 bases and J gave up 8 bases, with 15 bases separating them.

The chain joins TRBV28 to TRBJ2-1, with 9 positions matching TRBD2. The CDR3 length is 15 residues. Losses at the gene ends were 7 bases for V and 5 bases for J; bases not matched to a gene: 9. The germline gives CDR1 MDHEN, CDR2 SYDVKM. The CDR3: CASTPGLALNNEQFF. The CDR3, as DNA: TGTGCCAGCACCCCGGGACTAGCCCTTAACAATGAGCAGTTCTTC.

This clone was seen once. The chain is built from TRBV18 and TRBJ2-5, with TRBD2 identical over 7 bases. With V trimmed by 3 bases and J by 0 bases, 10 bases remained unmatched. The CDR3 runs 17 residues. Germline CDR1 reads KGHSH; CDR2 reads LQKENI. CDR3 bases: TGTGCCAGCTCACCGTGGCCATTGGCGGGAGACCAAGAGACCCAGTACTTC. Translating it yields CASSPWPLAGDQETQYF.